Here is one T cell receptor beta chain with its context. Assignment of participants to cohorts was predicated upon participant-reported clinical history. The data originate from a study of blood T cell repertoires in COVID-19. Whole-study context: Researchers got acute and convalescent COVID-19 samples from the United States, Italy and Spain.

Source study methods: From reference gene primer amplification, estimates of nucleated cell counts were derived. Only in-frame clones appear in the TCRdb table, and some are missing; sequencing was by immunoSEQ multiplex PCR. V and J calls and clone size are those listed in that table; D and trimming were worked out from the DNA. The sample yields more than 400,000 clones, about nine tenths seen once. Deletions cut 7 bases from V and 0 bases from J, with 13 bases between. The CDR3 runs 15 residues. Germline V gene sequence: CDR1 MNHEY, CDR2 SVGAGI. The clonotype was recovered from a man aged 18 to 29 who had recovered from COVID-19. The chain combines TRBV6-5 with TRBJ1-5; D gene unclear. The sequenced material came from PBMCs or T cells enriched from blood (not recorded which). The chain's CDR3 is CASTPSGFSNQPQHF. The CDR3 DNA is TGTGCCAGCACACCAAGCGGGTTTAGCAATCAGCCCCAGCATTTT.